The 13 T cell receptor beta chains listed next were all sequenced from one sample in a study of Ad26.COV2.S vaccination and SARS-CoV-2 variants. Treatment reported: some 20 received Ad26.COV2.S at low or high dose, single or two shots; 5 received placebo; per-sample allocation not given. After the first vaccine or placebo injection, samples were drawn on day 63. Using immunoSEQ multiplex PCR, the repertoire was profiled, and TCRdb retains in-frame clones only, with some absent. The sample shows 330,000 or so clones, 85% to 90% of them seen only once. Sequences were derived from peripheral blood, sampled in a trial of Ad26.COV2.S vaccine versus placebo. The receptors here all came from a person aged 18-65 years who received the Ad26.COV2.S COVID-19 vaccine or a placebo.

This rearrangement joins TRBV18 to TRBJ1-2, with D hard to call. The CDR3 is 16 residues long. Germline V CDR1 and CDR2: KGHSH, LQKENI. The V end was cut by 3 bases, the J end by 6 bases, with 20 bases between. The CDR3 loop reads CASSPPGFWGVNGYTF. The CDR3 DNA reads as TGTGCCAGCTCACCCCCAGGTTTTTGGGGTGTCAATGGCTACACCTTC.

The J gene is TRBJ1-6, the V gene TRBV18; 10 nucleotides agree with TRBD1. From germline, CDR1 is KGHSH and CDR2 LQKENI. The CDR3 has 18 amino acids. Trimming removed 3 bases from V and 7 bases from J; junction bases left unmatched: 12. The CDR3 DNA reads as TGTGCCAGCTCACCTTCGGACAGGGGGGCATTGCGCAATTCACCCCTCCACTTT. Translating gives CASSPSDRGALRNSPLHF.

V gene TRBV7-9 combines with J gene TRBJ1-2; a possible D gene is TRBD1 (6 bases). The CDR3 runs 16 residues. Germline V gene lookup returns CDR1 SEHNR and CDR2 FQNEAQ (reference sequence). Trimming removed 2 bases from V and 6 bases from J, with 19 bases in between. In nucleotides, the CDR3 is TGTGCCAGCAGCTTATGGCCTACGGGACAAATGGATGGCTACACCTTC. Residues: CASSLWPTGQMDGYTF.

The gene calls are TRBV10-2 and TRBJ2-7, with D perhaps assigned TRBD1 or TRBD2 (5 bases each). Looked up from germline, CDR1 is WSHSY and CDR2 is SAAADI. The CDR3 extends over 14 amino acids. The ends were cut back, 4 bases at V and 2 bases at J, with 12 bases in the middle. CDR3 in amino acids: CASSGSGPTYEQYF. CDR3 bases: TGCGCCAGCAGTGGTTCGGGGCCCACCTACGAGCAGTACTTC.

The CDR3 nucleotides read TGTGCCAGCAGTCCCCCGGGGGGCGAAGGAAACACCATATATTTT. Residues: CASSPPGGEGNTIYF. V is TRBV28 and J is TRBJ1-3; D might be TRBD1 (6 bases). The CDR3 contains 15 residues. From germline, CDR1 is MDHEN and CDR2 SYDVKM. Deletions cut 5 bases from V and 4 bases from J, with 15 bases between.

The genes are TRBV19 and TRBJ2-1; TRBD1 matches at 7 bases. CDR3 length: 13 amino acids. Per the germline V gene, CDR1 is LNHDA and CDR2 is SQIVND (reference sequence). Unmatched junction bases numbered 5, after V lost 3 bases and J lost 9 bases. The CDR3 coding sequence is TGTGCCAGTAGTATCGAGGGGGCAGGTGAGCAGTTCTTC. It codes for CASSIEGAGEQFF.

This chain joins TRBV19 and TRBJ2-1; D may be TRBD1 or TRBD2 (6 bases each). CDR1 and CDR2 (germline): LNHDA, SQIVND (reference sequence). The CDR3 has 14 residues. The V and J ends lost 5 bases and 4 bases respectively, with 12 bases between them. CDR3 DNA sequence: TGTGCCAGTAGTGGTAGGGGGAGGTACAATGAGCAGTTCTTC. Translation gives CASSGRGRYNEQFF.

V and J are TRBV9 and TRBJ2-1; 10 bases agree with TRBD1. Germline V gene data show CDR1 as SGDLS and CDR2 as YYNGEE. This CDR3 spans 14 amino acids. The ends lost 0 bases at V and 6 bases at J; junction bases unmatched: 0. The CDR3 region has the DNA TGTGCCAGCAGCGTAGGACAGGGGGCCAATGAGCAGTTCTTC. Translated: CASSVGQGANEQFF.

In its sample, this clone was seen a few times. CDR3 sequence reads: CAARRALDPNFGEQFF. The CDR3, as DNA: TGTGCCGCCAGAAGGGCGCTCGACCCCAACTTCGGTGAGCAGTTCTTC. The chain has TRBV19 and TRBJ2-1; D uncertain. CDR1 and CDR2 (germline): LNHDA, SQIVND (reference sequence). V was clipped by 11 bases and J by 9 bases, with 29 bases between them. The CDR3 contains 16 residues.

The V call is TRBV5-1, the J call TRBJ2-1, with TRBD1 matching 7 bases. This CDR3 region has 15 residues. CDR1 SGHRS and CDR2 YFSETQ come from the germline V gene. The V and J ends lost 1 base and 6 bases, in that order; junction bases with no gene match: 7. CDR3 nucleotide sequence: TGCGCCAGCAGCTTGATAGGGGGCATCGCCAATGAGCAGTTCTTC. Protein sequence: CASSLIGGIANEQFF.

The chain recombines TRBV18 with TRBJ1-1, with TRBD1 as a possible D gene (6 bases). The V gene's germline CDR1 is KGHSH and CDR2 LQKENI. V lost 1 base and J 4 bases, leaving 13 bases between the germline ends. The CDR3 extends over 15 amino acids. CDR3 coding DNA: TGTGCCAGCTCACCACTAGGGGAGGGGGGCACTGAAGCTTTCTTT. This translates into CASSPLGEGGTEAFF.

The chain recombines TRBV6-1 with TRBJ1-5; D unclear. Trimming left V 2 bases short and J 2 bases short, with 13 bases between. The CDR3 consists of 16 residues. Germline V gene lookup returns CDR1 MNHNS and CDR2 SASEGT. The chain's CDR3 is CASSEPAGKGNQPQHF. The CDR3 region has the DNA TGTGCCAGCAGTGAACCGGCGGGGAAGGGCAATCAGCCCCAGCATTTT.

The chain couples TRBV7-9 to TRBJ1-4; D may be TRBD1 (5 bases). The length of the CDR3 is 14 residues. Germline V gene sequence: CDR1 SEHNR, CDR2 FQNEAQ (reference sequence). Trimming shortened V by 5 bases and J by 6 bases, and 13 bases separated the two germline ends. The CDR3 nucleotides are TGTGCCAGCAGCAGTGACAGACGAGATGAAAAACTGTTTTTT. Translated: CASSSDRRDEKLFF.